This T cell receptor beta chain came from a study of blood T cell repertoires in COVID-19. The protocol was immunoSEQ multiplex PCR, while the TCRdb copy is restricted to in-frame clones and leaves out a portion. Here the sample spans 250,000 to 350,000 clones, more than 85% being singletons. Sequenced material: peripheral blood. This clonotype was sampled from a man aged 25-45 years with acute or convalescent COVID-19.

CDR3 amino acids: CASSTGLAGGHNEQFF. In nucleotides, the CDR3 is TGTGCCAGCAGCACCGGACTAGCGGGAGGCCACAATGAGCAGTTCTTC. The chain uses TRBV11-2 and TRBJ2-1, with 14 bases aligning to TRBD2. From germline, CDR1 is SGHAT and CDR2 FQNNGV. The CDR3 runs 16 residues. With 5 bases clipped from V and 5 bases from J, the junction kept 5 bases outside the gene matches.